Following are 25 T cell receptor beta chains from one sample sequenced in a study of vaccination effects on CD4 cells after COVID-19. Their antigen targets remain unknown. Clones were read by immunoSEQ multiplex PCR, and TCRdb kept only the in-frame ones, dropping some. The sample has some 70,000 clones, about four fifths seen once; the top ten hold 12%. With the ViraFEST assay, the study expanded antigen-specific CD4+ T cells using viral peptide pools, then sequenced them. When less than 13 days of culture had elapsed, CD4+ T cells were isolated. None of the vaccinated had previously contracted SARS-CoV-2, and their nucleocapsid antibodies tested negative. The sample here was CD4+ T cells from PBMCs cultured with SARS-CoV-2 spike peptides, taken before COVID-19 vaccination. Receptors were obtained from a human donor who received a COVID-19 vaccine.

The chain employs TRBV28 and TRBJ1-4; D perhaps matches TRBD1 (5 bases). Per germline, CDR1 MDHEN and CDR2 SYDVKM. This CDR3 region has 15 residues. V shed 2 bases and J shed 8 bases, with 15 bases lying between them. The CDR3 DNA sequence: TGTGCCAGCAGTTTAAGGGCAGGGCTATTCGAAAAACTGTTTTTT. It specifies CASSLRAGLFEKLFF.

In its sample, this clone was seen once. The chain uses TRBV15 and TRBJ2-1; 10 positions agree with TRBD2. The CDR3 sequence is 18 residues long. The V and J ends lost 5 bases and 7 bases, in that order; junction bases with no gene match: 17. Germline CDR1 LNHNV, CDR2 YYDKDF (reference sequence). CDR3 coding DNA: TGTGCCACCAGCCCCCCCCCAGCGGGGGGGCCCTCGGGGAATGAGCAGTTCTTC. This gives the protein CATSPPPAGGPSGNEQFF.

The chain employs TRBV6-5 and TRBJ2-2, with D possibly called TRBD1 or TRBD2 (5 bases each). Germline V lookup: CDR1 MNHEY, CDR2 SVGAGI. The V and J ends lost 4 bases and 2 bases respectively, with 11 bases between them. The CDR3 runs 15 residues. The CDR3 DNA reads TGTGCCAGCAGTTTCCGGGACGTAAACACCGGGGAGCTGTTTTTT. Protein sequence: CASSFRDVNTGELFF.

The CDR3 sequence: CASSLVGGEQETQYF. For the CDR3, the DNA is TGCGCCAGCAGCTTGGTAGGGGGAGAGCAAGAGACCCAGTACTTC. The chain combines TRBV5-1 with TRBJ2-5, with D perhaps TRBD1 (6 bases). The CDR3 covers 15 residues. V lost 0 bases to trimming and J lost 2 bases, with 11 bases between them. CDR1 and CDR2 from the germline V gene are SGHRS and YFSETQ.

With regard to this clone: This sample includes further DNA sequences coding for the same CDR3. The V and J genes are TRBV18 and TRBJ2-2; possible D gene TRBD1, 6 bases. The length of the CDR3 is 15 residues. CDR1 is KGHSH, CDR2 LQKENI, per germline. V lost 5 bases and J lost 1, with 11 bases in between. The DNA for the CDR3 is TGTGCCAGCTCATCCGGACAGTTGAACACCGGGGAGCTGTTTTTT. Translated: CASSSGQLNTGELFF.

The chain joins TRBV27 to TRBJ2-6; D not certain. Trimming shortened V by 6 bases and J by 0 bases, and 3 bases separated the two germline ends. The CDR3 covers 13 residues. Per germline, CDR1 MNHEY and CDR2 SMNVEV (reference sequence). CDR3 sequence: CASRDSGANVLTF. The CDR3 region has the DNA TGTGCCAGCAGGGACTCTGGGGCCAACGTCCTGACTTTC.

CDR3 amino acids: CASSPSDRANTEAFF. In DNA form, the CDR3 reads TGTGCCAGCAGCCCCTCTGACAGGGCGAACACTGAAGCTTTCTTT. V and J are TRBV3-1 (or the pseudogene TRBV3-2) and TRBJ1-1; 7 bases are a match to TRBD1. The J segment lost 1 base and the V segment lost 4 bases, leaving 6 bases of the junction unmatched. From germline, CDR1 is LGHDT and CDR2 YNNKEL (reference sequence). The CDR3 runs to 15 residues.

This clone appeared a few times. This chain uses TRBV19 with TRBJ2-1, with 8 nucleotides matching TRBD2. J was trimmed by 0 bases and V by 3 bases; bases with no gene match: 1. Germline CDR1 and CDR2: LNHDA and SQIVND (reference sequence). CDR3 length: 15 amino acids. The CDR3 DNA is TGTGCCAGTAGTATCGGACTAGCCTCCTACAATGAGCAGTTCTTC. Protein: CASSIGLASYNEQFF.

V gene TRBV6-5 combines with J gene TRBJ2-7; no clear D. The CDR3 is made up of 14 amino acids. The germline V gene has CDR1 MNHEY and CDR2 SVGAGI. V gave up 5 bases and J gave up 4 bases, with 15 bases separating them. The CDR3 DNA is TGTGCCAGCAGTCGAGACGCTAACATGTACGAGCAGTACGTC. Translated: CASSRDANMYEQYV.

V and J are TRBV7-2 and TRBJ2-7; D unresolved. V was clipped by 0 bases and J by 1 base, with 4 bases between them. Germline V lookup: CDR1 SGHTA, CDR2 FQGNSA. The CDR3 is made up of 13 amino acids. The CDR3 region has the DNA TGTGCCAGCAGCTTAGCACAGTCCTACGAGCAGTACGTC. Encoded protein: CASSLAQSYEQYV.

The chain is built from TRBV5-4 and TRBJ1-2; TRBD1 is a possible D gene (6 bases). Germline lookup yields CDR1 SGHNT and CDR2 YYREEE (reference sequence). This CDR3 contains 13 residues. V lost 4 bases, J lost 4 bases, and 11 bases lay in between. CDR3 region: CASSLTDSYGYTF. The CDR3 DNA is TGTGCCAGCAGCCTGACGGACAGCTATGGCTACACCTTC. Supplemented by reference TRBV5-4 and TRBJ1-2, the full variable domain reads ETGVTQSPTHLIKTRGQQVTLRCSSQSGHNTVSWYQQALGQGPQFIFQYYREEENGRGNFPPRFSGLQFPNYSSELNVNALELDDSALYLCASSLTDSYGYTFGSGTRLTVV.

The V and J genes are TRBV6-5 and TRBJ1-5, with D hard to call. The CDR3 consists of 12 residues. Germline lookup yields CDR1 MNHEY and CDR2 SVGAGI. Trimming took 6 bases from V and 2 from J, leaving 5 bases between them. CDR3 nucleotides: TGTGCCAGCAGAGCGGGCAATCAGCCCCAGCATTTT. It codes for CASRAGNQPQHF.

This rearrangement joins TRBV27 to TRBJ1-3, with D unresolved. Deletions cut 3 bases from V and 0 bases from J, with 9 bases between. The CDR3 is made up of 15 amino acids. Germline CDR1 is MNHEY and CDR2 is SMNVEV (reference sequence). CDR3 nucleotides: TGTGCCAGCAGTTTCAAGGGATTCTCTGGAAACACCATATATTTT. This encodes CASSFKGFSGNTIYF.

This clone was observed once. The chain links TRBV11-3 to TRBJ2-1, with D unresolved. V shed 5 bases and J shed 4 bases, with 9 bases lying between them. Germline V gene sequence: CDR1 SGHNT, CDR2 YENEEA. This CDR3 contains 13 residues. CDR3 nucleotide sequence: TGTGCCAGCAGCGGCGGTAGATACAATGAGCAGTTCTTC. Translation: CASSGGRYNEQFF. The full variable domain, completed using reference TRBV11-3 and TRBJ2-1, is EAGVVQSPRYKIIEKKQPVAFWCNPISGHNTLYWYLQNLGQGPELLIRYENEEAVDDSQLPKDRFSAERLKGVDSTLKIQPAELGDSAVYLCASSGGRYNEQFFGPGTRLTVL.

CDR3 nucleotide sequence: TGTGCCAGCAGTTTATTTTTCCGGAAGCCAAACTATGGCTACACCTTC. It yields the protein CASSLFFRKPNYGYTF. The chain links TRBV27 to TRBJ1-2; D uncertain. V lost 1 base, J lost 2 bases, and 14 bases lay in between. The CDR3 loop spans 16 amino acids. Germline CDR1 reads MNHEY; CDR2 reads SMNVEV (reference sequence).

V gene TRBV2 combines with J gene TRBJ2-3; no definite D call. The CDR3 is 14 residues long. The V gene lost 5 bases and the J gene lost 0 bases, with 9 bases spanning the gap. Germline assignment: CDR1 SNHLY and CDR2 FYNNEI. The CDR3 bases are TGTGCCAGCAGTACAGTTACTAGCACAGATACGCAGTATTTT. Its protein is CASSTVTSTDTQYF. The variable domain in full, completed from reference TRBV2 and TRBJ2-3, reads EPEVTQTPSHQVTQMGQEVILRCVPISNHLYFYWYRQILGQKVEFLVSFYNNEISEKSEIFDDQFSVERPDGSNFTLKIRSTKLEDSAMYFCASSTVTSTDTQYFGPGTRLTVL.

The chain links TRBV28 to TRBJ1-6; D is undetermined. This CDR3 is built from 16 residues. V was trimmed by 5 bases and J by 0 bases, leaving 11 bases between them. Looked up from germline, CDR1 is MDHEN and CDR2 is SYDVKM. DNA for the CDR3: TGTGCCAGCAGTATCCTACAGAGCTCCTATAATTCACCCCTCCACTTT. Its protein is CASSILQSSYNSPLHF.

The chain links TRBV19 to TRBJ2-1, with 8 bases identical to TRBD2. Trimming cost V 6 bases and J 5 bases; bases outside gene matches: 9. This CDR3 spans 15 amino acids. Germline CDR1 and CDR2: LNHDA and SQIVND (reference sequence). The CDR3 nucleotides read TGTGCCAGTAGATCTGGCGGGGGGTTCAACAATGAGCAGTTCTTC. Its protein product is CASRSGGGFNNEQFF.

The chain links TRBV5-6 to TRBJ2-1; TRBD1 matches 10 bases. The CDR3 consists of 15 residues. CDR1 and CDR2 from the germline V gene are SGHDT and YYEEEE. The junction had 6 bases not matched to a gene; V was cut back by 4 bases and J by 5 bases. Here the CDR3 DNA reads TGTGCCAGCAGCACCGACAGGGGGCGGAACAATGAGCAGTTCTTC. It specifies CASSTDRGRNNEQFF. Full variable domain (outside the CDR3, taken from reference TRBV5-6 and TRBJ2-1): DAGVTQSPTHLIKTRGQQVTLRCSPKSGHDTVSWYQQALGQGPQFIFQYYEEEERQRGNFPDRFSGHQFPNYSSELNVNALLLGDSALYLCASSTDRGRNNEQFFGPGTRLTVL.

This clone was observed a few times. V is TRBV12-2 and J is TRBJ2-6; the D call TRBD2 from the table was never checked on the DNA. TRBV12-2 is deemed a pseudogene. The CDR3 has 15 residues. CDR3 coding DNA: TGTGCAAGTCGCTTTCTAAACTCTGGGGCCAACGTCCTGACTTTC. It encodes CASRFLNSGANVLTF.

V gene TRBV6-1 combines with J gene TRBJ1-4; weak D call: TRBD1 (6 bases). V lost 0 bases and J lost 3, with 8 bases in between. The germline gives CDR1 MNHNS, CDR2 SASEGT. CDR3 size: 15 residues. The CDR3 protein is CASSEAPGANEKLFF. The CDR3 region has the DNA TGTGCCAGCAGTGAAGCACCAGGGGCTAATGAAAAACTGTTTTTT.

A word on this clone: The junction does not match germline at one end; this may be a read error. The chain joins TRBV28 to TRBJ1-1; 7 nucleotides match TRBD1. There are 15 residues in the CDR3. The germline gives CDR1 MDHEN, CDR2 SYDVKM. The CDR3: CASSSASTGNSEAFF. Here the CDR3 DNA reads TGTGCCAGCAGTTCCGCCTCGACAGGGAACTCTGAAGCTTTCTTT.

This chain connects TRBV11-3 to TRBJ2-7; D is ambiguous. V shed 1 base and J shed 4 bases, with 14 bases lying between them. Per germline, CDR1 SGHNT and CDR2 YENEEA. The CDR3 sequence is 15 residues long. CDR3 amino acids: CASSLVVWEVYEQYV. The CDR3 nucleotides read TGTGCCAGCAGCTTAGTAGTTTGGGAAGTTTACGAGCAGTACGTC.

The CDR3 loop reads CASSLVSGSDGEAFF. The CDR3 coding sequence is TGCGCCAGCAGCTTGGTATCCGGGTCCGACGGTGAAGCTTTCTTT. This sequence joins TRBV5-1 and TRBJ1-1; D is unclear. V dropped 0 bases and J dropped 7 bases, with 16 bases sitting between them. The CDR3 loop spans 15 amino acids. Per germline, CDR1 SGHRS and CDR2 YFSETQ. Full variable domain (missing parts from reference TRBV5-1 and TRBJ1-1): KAGVTQTPRYLIKTRGQQVTLSCSPISGHRSVSWYQQTPGQGLQFLFEYFSETQRNKGNFPGRFSGRQFSNSRSEMNVSTLELGDSALYLCASSLVSGSDGEAFFGQGTRLTVV.

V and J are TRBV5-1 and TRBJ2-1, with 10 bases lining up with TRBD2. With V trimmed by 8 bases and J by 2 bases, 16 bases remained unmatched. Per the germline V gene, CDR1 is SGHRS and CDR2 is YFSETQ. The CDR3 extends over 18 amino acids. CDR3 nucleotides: TGCGCCAGTAGTTCCTCGGGACTAGCGATATGGACCTACAATGAGCAGTTCTTC. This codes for CASSSSGLAIWTYNEQFF.